Each of the 15 T cell receptor beta chains below was sequenced from the same sample in a study of blood T cells in healthy people across ages. Through a sample-barcoded 5' primer and a J-beta primer mix, a second PCR was run for roughly 6 to 12 cycles. TCRdb reprocessed the 5' RACE reads with MiXCR, giving one entry per CDR3 protein. Of fewer than 2,000,000 distinct CDR3 sequences in the sample, roughly 32% are singletons; the top ten hold around 11%. Sequenced input: blood. The receptors here all came from a woman aged 25 to 39 in good health.

The chain is built from TRBV5-1 and TRBJ2-5; 8 bases are shared with TRBD2. Germline V gene lookup returns CDR1 SGHRS and CDR2 YFSETQ. The CDR3 sequence is 15 residues long. The V and J ends lost 6 bases and 4 bases, in that order; junction bases with no gene match: 11. For the CDR3, the DNA is TGCGCCAGCACCTCGGGCGGGAGGCCGGCAGAGACCCAGTACTTC. Its translation is CASTSGGRPAETQYF.

The CDR3 DNA reads as TGTGCCAGCAGATCGGCGGACGCGAGGAATGAGCAGTTCTTC. It specifies CASRSADARNEQFF. The chain employs TRBV6-2 or TRBV6-3 and TRBJ2-1; D not resolved. The V and J ends lost 6 bases and 7 bases respectively, with 16 bases between them. Germline CDR1 is MNHEY and CDR2 is SVGEGT. The CDR3 consists of 14 residues.

This clonotype was counted ten times or more. This rearrangement joins TRBV7-3 to TRBJ2-3; 7 nucleotides match TRBD2. This CDR3 is 15 amino acids long. The V gene's germline CDR1 is SGHTA and CDR2 FQGTGA. With V trimmed by 0 bases and J by 3 bases, 3 bases remained unmatched. CDR3 bases: TGTGCCAGCAGCTTAACAACGGGGGGAACAGATACGCAGTATTTT. Its protein product is CASSLTTGGTDTQYF.

This clonotype occurred a few times. The rearrangement uses TRBV4-1 and TRBJ2-1; D possibly corresponds to TRBD1 (5 bases). V dropped 4 bases and J dropped 0 bases, with 28 bases sitting between them. Germline V CDR1 and CDR2: MGHRA, YSYEKL. The CDR3 covers 21 residues. In DNA, the CDR3 is TGCGCCAGCAGCCTCGCGACCGCGCTTGGGGCCTTTTATACCTCCTACAATGAGCAGTTCTTC. Protein product: CASSLATALGAFYTSYNEQFF.

The sample holds a few counts of this clonotype. This chain joins TRBV3-1 and TRBJ2-5; D perhaps matches TRBD2 (6 bases). From germline, CDR1 is LGHDT and CDR2 YNNKEL (reference sequence). This CDR3 comprises 15 residues. Trimming removed 0 bases from V and 6 bases from J, with 14 bases in between. The DNA for the CDR3 is TGTGCCAGCAGCCAAGACCGGGGCCGGGGGAAGACCCAGTACTTC. As protein: CASSQDRGRGKTQYF.

The chain is built from TRBV12-3 or TRBV12-4 and TRBJ2-3; unclear D gene. The V end was cut by 1 base, the J end by 0 bases, with 8 bases between. The CDR3 runs 15 residues. The CDR3 is CASSLERMSTDTQYF. In nucleotides, the CDR3 is TGTGCCAGCAGTTTAGAGAGGATGAGCACAGATACGCAGTATTTT.

The table lists this clonotype with many counts. The chain is built from TRBV20-1 and TRBJ2-7, with TRBD2 matching over 7 bases. The germline V gene has CDR1 DFQATT and CDR2 SNEGSKA (reference sequence). The ends lost 6 bases at V and 0 bases at J; junction bases unmatched: 14. This CDR3 is 16 amino acids long. CDR3 residues: CSAASVGEGSSYEQYF. Here the CDR3 DNA reads TGCAGTGCCGCTTCCGTTGGGGAGGGCAGCTCCTACGAGCAGTACTTC.

The V gene is TRBV11-2, the J gene TRBJ2-7; 9 bases match TRBD2. Germline values: CDR1 SGHAT, CDR2 FQNNGV. V lost 7 bases to trimming and J lost 0 bases; unmatched junction nucleotides: 7. This CDR3 has 15 residues. The CDR3 bases are TGTGCCAGCAAAAAAGCGGGAGGCCGCTCCTACGAGCAGTACTTC. This sequence encodes CASKKAGGRSYEQYF. Combining the CDR3 with reference TRBV11-2 and TRBJ2-7 gives the whole variable domain EAGVAQSPRYKIIEKRQSVAFWCNPISGHATLYWYQQILGQGPKLLIQFQNNGVVDDSQLPKDRFSAERLKGVDSTLKIQPAKLEDSAVYLCASKKAGGRSYEQYFGPGTRLTVT.

The chain joins TRBV3-1 to TRBJ2-1; D may correspond to TRBD1 or TRBD2 (5 bases each). The V end lost 3 bases, the J end lost 9 bases, and 9 bases lay between the germline ends. Germline CDR1 and CDR2: LGHDT and YNNKEL (reference sequence). CDR3 size: 12 residues. CDR3 DNA sequence: TGTGCCAGCAGCCAGAGGGGTACTGAGCAGTTCTTC. Translation gives CASSQRGTEQFF.

This clonotype was counted between two and nine times. The CDR3 sequence: CAWNARLKDGELFF. CDR3 nucleotide sequence: TGTGCCTGGAACGCAAGACTCAAGGACGGGGAGCTGTTTTTT. J is TRBJ2-2 and V is TRBV30; D remains ambiguous. The CDR3 consists of 14 residues. Germline V lookup: CDR1 GTSNPN, CDR2 SVGIG (reference sequence). The V gene lost 4 bases and the J gene lost 7 bases, with 16 bases spanning the gap.

The chain couples TRBV4-1 to TRBJ2-7; tentative D call: TRBD2 (7 bases). The germline V gene encodes CDR1 MGHRA and CDR2 YSYEKL. This CDR3 spans 15 amino acids. V was trimmed by 2 bases and J by 6 bases, leaving 17 bases between them. The CDR3 region has the DNA TGCGCCAGCAGCCAACAGGGAGGGGGTGGGTCCGAGCAGTACTTC. Amino acids: CASSQQGGGGSEQYF.

This clonotype was seen at least ten times. The chain combines TRBV4-1 with TRBJ2-3, with 8 bases aligning to TRBD2. The junction had 7 bases not matched to a gene; V was cut back by 0 bases and J by 5 bases. In germline, CDR1 is MGHRA, CDR2 YSYEKL. This CDR3 spans 16 amino acids. For the CDR3, the DNA is TGCGCCAGCAGCCAAGATGCGGGGGGTGATGTAGATACGCAGTATTTT. It yields the protein CASSQDAGGDVDTQYF.

The chain couples TRBV5-5 to TRBJ1-2; possibly TRBD1 for D (6 bases). CDR1 SGHKS and CDR2 YYEKEE come from the germline V gene (reference sequence). This CDR3 contains 14 residues. V gave up 7 bases and J gave up 6 bases, with 19 bases separating them. CDR3 in DNA: TGTGCCAGCGGACACGGACAGAACCCCCATGGCTACACCTTC. As protein: CASGHGQNPHGYTF.

The genes are TRBV3-1 and TRBJ1-1; 9 bases fit TRBD1. The junction had 9 bases not matched to a gene; V was cut back by 3 bases and J by 10 bases. CDR1 LGHDT and CDR2 YNNKEL come from the germline V gene (reference sequence). This CDR3 has 14 residues. The CDR3: CASSHQQGAAGAFF. The CDR3 coding sequence is TGTGCCAGCAGCCACCAACAGGGGGCGGCTGGAGCTTTCTTT.

This clonotype was recorded many times. This sequence joins TRBV29-1 and TRBJ2-7, with 9 bases matching TRBD2. J lost 7 bases, V lost 4 bases, and 5 bases had no gene match. This CDR3 contains 12 residues. Germline V gene sequence: CDR1 SQVTM, CDR2 ANQGSEA. CDR3 in DNA: TGCAGCGTTGTGGGCGGGGGGGCAGAGCAGTACTTC. It yields the protein CSVVGGGAEQYF.